This entry concerns a single TCR beta chain. TCRdb analysed the RT-PCR reads with MiXCR anew, one entry per CDR3 protein. The sample comprises fewer than 800,000 distinct CDR3 sequences, 14% of which are singletons, and roughly 3.9% rests with the top ten. The CDR3 is 17 residues long. V dropped 4 bases and J dropped 0; count of bases not matched to a gene: 9. Per germline, CDR1 LGHDT and CDR2 YNNKEL (reference sequence). Sequencing input: memory CD4+ T cells from blood. This sequence was found in a female donor in good health, serving as a healthy control. The V gene is TRBV3-1, the J gene TRBJ2-1, with 7 bases identical to TRBD2. This chain's CDR3 is CASSPEFGTISYNEQFF. The CDR3, as DNA: TGTGCCAGCAGCCCGGAGTTCGGGACTATCTCCTACAATGAGCAGTTCTTC.